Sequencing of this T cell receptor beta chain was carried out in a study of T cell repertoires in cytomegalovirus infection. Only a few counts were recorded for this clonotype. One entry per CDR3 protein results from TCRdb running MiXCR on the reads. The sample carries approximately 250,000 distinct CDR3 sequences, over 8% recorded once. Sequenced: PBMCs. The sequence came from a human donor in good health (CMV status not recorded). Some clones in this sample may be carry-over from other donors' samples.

The CDR3 sequence is CASSLESQTEAFF. The CDR3 DNA reads as TGTGCCAGCAGCTTAGAATCTCAGACTGAAGCTTTCTTT. The chain joins TRBV7-6 to TRBJ1-1; D is unresolved. The V end lost 1 base, the J end lost 5 bases, and 8 bases lay between the germline ends. Germline V gives CDR1 SGHVS, CDR2 FNYEAQ. The CDR3 covers 13 residues.